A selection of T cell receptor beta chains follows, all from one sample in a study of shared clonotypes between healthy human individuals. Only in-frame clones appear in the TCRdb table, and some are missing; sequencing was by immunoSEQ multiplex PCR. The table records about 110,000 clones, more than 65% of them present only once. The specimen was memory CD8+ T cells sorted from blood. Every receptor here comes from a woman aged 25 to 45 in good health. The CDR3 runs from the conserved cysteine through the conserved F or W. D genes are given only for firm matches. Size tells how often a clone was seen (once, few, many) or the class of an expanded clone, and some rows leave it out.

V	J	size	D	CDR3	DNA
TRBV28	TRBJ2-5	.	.	CASSLGVSGVKETQYF	TGTGCCAGCAGTTTGGGGGTTTCCGGGGTGAAAGAGACCCAGTACTTC
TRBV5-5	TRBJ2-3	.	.	CASSLDSPTDTQYF	TGTGCCAGCAGCTTGGACAGCCCCACAGATACGCAGTATTTT
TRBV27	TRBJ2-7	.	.	CASSGGTAYEQYF	TGTGCCAGCTCAGGGGGGACAGCCTACGAGCAGTACTTC
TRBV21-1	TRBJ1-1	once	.	CASSNCKRTAEAFF	TGTGCCAGCAGCAATTGCAAACGAACCGCTGAAGCTTTCTTT
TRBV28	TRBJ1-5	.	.	CASSPMISNQPQHF	TGTGCCAGCAGCCCCATGATATCCAATCAGCCCCAGCATTTT
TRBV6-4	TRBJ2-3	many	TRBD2	CASSVSAGEGDTQYF	TGTGCCAGCAGTGTCAGCGCCGGGGAGGGAGATACGCAGTATTTT
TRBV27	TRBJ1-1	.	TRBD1	CASSEQGGGFAEAFF	TGTGCCAGCAGTGAACAGGGGGGTGGTTTCGCTGAAGCTTTCTTT
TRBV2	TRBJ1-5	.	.	CASSPEGQPQHF	TGTGCCAGCAGTCCTGAAGGTCAGCCCCAGCATTTT
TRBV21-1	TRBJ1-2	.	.	CASSNSGTTLHYGYTF	TGTGCCAGCAGCAATTCCGGGACCACCCTCCACTATGGCTACACCTTC
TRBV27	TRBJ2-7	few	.	CASIGQGIGEQYF	TGTGCCAGCATTGGGCAGGGGATTGGCGAGCAGTACTTC
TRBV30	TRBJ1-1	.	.	CAWSVLGGSTEAFF	TGTGCCTGGAGTGTACTGGGGGGCTCCACTGAAGCTTTCTTT
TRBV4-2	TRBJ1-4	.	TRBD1	CASSLARGRVNEKLFF	TGTGCCAGCAGCCTCGCCAGGGGGCGAGTTAATGAAAAACTGTTTTTT
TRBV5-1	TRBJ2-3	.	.	CASSLGQTSTDTQYF	TGCGCCAGCAGCTTAGGACAAACTAGCACAGATACGCAGTATTTT
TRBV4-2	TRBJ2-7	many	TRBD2	CASSQIIGTSSHEQYF	TGTGCCAGCAGCCAAATCATAGGGACTAGCAGCCACGAGCAGTACTTC